This T cell receptor beta chain derives from a study of cytomegalovirus exposure and HLA in healthy donors. General study results and limits: Usually a TCR sequence was rare, but some public TCRs were found in many donors. Researchers catalogued about 150 TCR beta chains as cytomegalovirus-associated.

With respect to this clone: Its cognate antigen is unknown.

PCR used 60 Vbeta primers and 13 Jbeta primers. TCRdb's copy holds only in-frame clones and misses some; the assay was immunoSEQ multiplex PCR. The ten top clones account for approximately 2.7%, within a sample of 70,000 or so clones. The germline V and J ends were trimmed by 5 bases and 3 bases, with 12 bases remaining between them. Germline V lookup: CDR1 KGHSH, CDR2 LQKENI. The CDR3 runs 14 residues. The V call is TRBV18, the J call TRBJ2-3, with TRBD1 as a possible D gene (6 bases). The TCR originated in a man aged 35-49 years in good health and CMV-seronegative. The sample comprised PBMCs. The chain's CDR3 is CASSYSGETDTQYF. The CDR3 nucleotides are TGTGCCAGCTCATACTCAGGGGAGACAGATACGCAGTATTTT.